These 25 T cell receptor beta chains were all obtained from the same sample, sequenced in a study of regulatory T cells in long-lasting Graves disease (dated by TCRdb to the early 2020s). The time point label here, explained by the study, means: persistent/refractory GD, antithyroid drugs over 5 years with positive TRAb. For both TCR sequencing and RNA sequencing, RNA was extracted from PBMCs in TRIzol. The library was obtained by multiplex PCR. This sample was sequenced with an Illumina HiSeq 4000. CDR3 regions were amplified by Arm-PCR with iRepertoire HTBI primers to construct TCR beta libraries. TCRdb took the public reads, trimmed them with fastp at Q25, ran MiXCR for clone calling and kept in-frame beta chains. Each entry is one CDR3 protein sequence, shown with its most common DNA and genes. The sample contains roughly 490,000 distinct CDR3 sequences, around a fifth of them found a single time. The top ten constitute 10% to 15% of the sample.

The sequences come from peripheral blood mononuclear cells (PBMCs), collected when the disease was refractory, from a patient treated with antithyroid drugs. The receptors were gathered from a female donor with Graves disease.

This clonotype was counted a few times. The CDR3 DNA follows: TGTGCCAGCACGGCGAGATCTCAGACCTTCTATGGCTACACCTTC. Its protein is CASTARSQTFYGYTF. The gene calls are TRBV6-1 and TRBJ1-2; the D is unclear. V lost 7 bases and J 4 bases, leaving 19 bases between the germline ends. Per the germline V gene, CDR1 is MNHNS and CDR2 is SASEGT. The CDR3 totals 15 residues.

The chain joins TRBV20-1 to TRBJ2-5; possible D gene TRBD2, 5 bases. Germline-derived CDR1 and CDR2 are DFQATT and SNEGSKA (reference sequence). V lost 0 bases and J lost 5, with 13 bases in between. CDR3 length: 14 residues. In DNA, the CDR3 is TGCAGTGCTAGAGATAGACGCACGGGGGAGACCCAGTACTTC. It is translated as CSARDRRTGETQYF.

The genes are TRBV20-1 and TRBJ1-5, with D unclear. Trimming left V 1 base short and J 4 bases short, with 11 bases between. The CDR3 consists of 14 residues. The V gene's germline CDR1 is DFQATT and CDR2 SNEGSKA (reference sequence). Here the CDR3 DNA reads TGCAGTGCTAGAGGGGAGACCTCAAATCAGCCCCAGCATTTT. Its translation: CSARGETSNQPQHF.

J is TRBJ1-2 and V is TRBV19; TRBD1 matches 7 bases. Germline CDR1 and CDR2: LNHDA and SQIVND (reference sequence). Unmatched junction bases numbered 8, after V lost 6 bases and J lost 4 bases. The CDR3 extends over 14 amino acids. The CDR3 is CASSRDSHSYGYTF. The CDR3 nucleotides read TGTGCCAGTAGCCGGGACAGCCACAGCTATGGCTACACCTTC.

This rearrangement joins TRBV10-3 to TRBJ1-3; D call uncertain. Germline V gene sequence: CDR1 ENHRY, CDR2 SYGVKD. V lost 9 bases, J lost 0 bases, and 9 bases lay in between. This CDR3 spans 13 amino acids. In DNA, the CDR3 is TGTGCCATTGAGAATCCCTCTGGAAACACCATATATTTT. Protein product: CAIENPSGNTIYF.

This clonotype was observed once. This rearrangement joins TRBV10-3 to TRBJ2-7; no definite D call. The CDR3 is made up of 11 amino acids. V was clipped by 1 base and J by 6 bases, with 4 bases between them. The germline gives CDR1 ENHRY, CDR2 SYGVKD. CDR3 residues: CAISELVEQYF. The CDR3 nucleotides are TGTGCCATCAGTGAGTTGGTCGAGCAGTACTTC.

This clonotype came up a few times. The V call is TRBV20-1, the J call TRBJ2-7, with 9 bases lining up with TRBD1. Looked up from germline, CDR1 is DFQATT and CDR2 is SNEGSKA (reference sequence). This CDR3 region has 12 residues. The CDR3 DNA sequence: TGCAGCACGGGACAGGGTAAATTCGAGCAGTACTTC. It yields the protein CSTGQGKFEQYF.

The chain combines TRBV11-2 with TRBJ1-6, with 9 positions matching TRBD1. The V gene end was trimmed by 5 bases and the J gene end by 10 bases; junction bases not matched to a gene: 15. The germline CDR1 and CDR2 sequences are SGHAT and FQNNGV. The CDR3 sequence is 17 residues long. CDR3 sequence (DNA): TGTGCCAGCAGCGGCGGGTGGGGACAGGGCACAGGGTCACCCCTCCACTTT. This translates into CASSGGWGQGTGSPLHF.

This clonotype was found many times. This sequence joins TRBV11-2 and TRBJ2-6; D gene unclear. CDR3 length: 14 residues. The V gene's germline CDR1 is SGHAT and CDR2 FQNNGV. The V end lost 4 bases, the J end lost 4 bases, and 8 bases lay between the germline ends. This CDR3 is CASSSLSGANVLTF. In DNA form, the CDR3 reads TGTGCCAGCAGCTCCTTAAGCGGGGCCAACGTCCTGACTTTC. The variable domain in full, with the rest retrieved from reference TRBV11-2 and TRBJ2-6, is EAGVAQSPRYKIIEKRQSVAFWCNPISGHATLYWYQQILGQGPKLLIQFQNNGVVDDSQLPKDRFSAERLKGVDSTLKIQPAKLEDSAVYLCASSSLSGANVLTFGAGSRLTVL.

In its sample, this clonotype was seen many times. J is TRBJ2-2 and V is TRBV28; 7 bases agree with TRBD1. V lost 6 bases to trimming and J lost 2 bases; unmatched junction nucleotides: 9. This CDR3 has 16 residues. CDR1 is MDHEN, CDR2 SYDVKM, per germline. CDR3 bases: TGTGCCAGCAGAGCTACCGGGACAGCCAACACCGGGGAGCTGTTTTTT. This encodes CASRATGTANTGELFF.

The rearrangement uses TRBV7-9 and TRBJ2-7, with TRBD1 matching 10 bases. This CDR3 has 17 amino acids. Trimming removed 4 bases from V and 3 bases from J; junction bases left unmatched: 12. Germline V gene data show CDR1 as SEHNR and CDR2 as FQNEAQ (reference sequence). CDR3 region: CASSWGFPGQGFYEQYF. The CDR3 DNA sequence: TGTGCCAGCAGCTGGGGGTTCCCGGGACAGGGGTTCTACGAGCAGTACTTC.

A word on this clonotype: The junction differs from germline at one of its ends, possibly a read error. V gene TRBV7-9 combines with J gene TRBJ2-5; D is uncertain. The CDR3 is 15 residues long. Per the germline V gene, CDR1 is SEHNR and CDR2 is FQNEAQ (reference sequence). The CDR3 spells CAGSSPGRGVETQYF. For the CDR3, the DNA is TGTGCCGGCAGCTCCCCGGGCCGTGGGGTAGAGACCCAGTACTTC.

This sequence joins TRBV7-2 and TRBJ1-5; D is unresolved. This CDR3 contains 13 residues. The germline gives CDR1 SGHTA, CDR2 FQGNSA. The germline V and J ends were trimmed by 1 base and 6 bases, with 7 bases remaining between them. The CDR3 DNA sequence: TGTGCCAGCAGCTTAGAACAGACTCAGCCCCAGCATTTT. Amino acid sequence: CASSLEQTQPQHF.

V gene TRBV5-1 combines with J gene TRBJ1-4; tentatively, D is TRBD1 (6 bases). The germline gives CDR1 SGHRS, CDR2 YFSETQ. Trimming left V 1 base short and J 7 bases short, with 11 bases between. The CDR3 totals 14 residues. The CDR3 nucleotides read TGCGCCAGCAGCTTGAACACAGGGAGTGAAAAACTGTTTTTT. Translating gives CASSLNTGSEKLFF.

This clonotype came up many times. CDR3 sequence reads: CASSSRTGPETQYF. CDR3 in DNA: TGTGCCAGCAGTTCTCGGACGGGGCCGGAGACCCAGTACTTC. This chain connects TRBV27 to TRBJ2-5; possibly TRBD1 or TRBD2 for D (5 bases each). The CDR3 sequence is 14 residues long. V dropped 4 bases and J dropped 5 bases, with 14 bases sitting between them. Germline loops: CDR1 MNHEY, CDR2 SMNVEV (reference sequence).

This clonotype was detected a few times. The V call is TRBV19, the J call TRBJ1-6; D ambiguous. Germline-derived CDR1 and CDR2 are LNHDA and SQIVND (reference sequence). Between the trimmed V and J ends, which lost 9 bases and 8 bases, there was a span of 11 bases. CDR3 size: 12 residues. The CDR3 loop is CASREFDSPLHF. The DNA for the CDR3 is TGTGCCAGCCGGGAGTTTGATTCACCCCTCCACTTT.

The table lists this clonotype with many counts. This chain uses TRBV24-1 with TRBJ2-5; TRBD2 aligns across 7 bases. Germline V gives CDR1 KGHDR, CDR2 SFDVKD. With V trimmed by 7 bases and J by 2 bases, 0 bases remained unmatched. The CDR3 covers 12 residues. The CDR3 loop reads CATSGGQETQYF. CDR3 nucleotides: TGTGCCACCAGCGGGGGGCAAGAGACCCAGTACTTC.

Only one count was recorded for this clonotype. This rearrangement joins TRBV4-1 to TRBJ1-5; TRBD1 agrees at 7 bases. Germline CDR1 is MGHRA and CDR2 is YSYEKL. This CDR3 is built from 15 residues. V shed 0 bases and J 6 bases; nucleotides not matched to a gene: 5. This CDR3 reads CASSQEGGGGQPQHF. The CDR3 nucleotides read TGCGCCAGCAGCCAAGAGGGAGGGGGCGGTCAGCCCCAGCATTTT.

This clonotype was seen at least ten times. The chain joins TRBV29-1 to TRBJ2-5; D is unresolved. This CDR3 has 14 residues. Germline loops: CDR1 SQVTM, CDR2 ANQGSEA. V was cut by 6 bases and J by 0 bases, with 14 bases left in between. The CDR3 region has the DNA TGCAGCGTCCGAAAACACCGGGACCAAGAGACCCAGTACTTC. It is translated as CSVRKHRDQETQYF.

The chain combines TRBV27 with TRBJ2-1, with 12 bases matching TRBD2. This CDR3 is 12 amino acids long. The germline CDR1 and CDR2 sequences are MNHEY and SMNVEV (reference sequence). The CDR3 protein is CTGLAGSNEQFF. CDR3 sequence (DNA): TGTACCGGACTAGCGGGGTCCAATGAGCAGTTCTTC.

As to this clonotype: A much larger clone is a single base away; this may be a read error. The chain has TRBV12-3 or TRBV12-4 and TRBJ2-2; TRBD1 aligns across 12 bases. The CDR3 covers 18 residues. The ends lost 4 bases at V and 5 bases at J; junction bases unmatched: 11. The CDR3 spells CASSSPGTGGVRTGELFF. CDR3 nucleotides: TGTGCCAGCAGTTCCCCCGGGACAGGGGGCGTTAGAACCGGGGAGCTGTTTTTT.

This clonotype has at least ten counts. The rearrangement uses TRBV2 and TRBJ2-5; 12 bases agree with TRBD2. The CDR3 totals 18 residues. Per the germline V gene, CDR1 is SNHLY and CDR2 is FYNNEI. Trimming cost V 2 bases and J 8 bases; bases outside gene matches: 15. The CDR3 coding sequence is TGTGCCAGCAGTGAAAGTTTGGGACTAGCGGGCCTAATCGGTACCCAGTACTTC. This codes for CASSESLGLAGLIGTQYF.

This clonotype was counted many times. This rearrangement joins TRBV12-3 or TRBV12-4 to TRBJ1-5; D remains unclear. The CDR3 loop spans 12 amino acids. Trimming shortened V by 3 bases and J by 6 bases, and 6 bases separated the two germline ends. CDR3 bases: TGTGCCAGCAGTTTGTGGGGTCAGCCCCAGCATTTT. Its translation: CASSLWGQPQHF.

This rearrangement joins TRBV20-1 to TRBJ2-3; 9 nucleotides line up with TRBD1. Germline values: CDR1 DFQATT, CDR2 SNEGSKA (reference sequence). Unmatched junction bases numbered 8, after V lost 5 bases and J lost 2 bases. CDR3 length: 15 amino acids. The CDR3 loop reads CSARTGVKDTDTQYF. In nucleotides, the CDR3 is TGCAGTGCTCGGACAGGGGTTAAGGACACAGATACGCAGTATTTT.

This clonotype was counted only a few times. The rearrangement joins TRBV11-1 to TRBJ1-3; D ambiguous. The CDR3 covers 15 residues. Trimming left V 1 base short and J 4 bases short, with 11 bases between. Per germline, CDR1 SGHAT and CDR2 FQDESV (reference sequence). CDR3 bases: TGTGCCAGCAGCTTAGGAGTCGGTTCCGGAAACACCATATATTTT. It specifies CASSLGVGSGNTIYF.